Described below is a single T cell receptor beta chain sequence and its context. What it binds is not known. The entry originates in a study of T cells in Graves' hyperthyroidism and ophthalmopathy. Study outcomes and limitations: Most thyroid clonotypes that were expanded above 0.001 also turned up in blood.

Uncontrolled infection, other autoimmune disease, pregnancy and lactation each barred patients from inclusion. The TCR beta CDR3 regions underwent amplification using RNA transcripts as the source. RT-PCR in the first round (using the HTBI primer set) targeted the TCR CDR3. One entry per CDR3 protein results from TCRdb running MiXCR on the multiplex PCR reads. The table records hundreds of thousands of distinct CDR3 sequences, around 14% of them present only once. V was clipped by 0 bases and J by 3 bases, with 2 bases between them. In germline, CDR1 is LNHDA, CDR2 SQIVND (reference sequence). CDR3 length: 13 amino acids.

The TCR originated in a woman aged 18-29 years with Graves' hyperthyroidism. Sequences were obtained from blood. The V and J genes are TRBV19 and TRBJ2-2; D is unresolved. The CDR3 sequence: CASSIEDTGELFF. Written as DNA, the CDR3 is TGTGCCAGTAGTATAGAAGACACCGGGGAGCTGTTTTTT.